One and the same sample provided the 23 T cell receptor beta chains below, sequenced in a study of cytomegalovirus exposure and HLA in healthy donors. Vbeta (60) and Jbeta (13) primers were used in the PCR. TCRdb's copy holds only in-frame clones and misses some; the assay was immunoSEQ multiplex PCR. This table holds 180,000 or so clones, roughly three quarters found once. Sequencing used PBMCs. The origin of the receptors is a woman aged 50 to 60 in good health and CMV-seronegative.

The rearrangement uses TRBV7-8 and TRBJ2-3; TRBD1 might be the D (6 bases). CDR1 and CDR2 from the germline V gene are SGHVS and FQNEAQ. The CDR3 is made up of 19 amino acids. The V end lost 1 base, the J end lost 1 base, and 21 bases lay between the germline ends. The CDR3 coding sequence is TGTGCCAGCAGCTTAGGTTGGGCAGGACCCCGACAGGGCACAGATACGCAGTATTTT. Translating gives CASSLGWAGPRQGTDTQYF.

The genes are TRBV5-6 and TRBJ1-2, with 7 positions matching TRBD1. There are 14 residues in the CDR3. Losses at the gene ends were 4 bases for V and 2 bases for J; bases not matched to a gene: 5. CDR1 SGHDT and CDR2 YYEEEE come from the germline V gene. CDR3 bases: TGTGCCAGCAGCCCCACACAGGGGAACTATGGCTACACCTTC. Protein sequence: CASSPTQGNYGYTF.

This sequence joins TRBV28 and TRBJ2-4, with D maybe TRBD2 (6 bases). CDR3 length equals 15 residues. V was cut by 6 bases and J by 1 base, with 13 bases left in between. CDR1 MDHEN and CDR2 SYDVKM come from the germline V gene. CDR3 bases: TGTGCCAGCAGGACCACTGGGAGGGCCAAAAACATTCAGTACTTC. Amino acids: CASRTTGRAKNIQYF.

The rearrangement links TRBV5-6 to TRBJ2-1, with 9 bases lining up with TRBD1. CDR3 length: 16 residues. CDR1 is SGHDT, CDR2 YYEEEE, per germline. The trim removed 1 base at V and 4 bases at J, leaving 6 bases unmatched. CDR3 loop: CASSLWTGELYNEQFF. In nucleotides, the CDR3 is TGTGCCAGCAGCTTGTGGACAGGGGAACTGTACAATGAGCAGTTCTTC.

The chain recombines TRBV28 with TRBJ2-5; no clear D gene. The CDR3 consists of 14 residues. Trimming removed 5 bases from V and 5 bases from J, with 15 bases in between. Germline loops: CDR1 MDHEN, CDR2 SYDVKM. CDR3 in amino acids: CASSLVVSTETQYF. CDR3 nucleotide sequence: TGTGCCAGCAGTCTCGTGGTGTCTACGGAGACCCAGTACTTC.

CDR3 DNA sequence: TGCAGCGTTGACCGCGGGCTAGGGAACACTGAAGCTTTCTTT. Protein product: CSVDRGLGNTEAFF. The chain couples TRBV29-1 to TRBJ1-1; no firm D call. The CDR3 extends over 14 amino acids. The germline V gene encodes CDR1 SQVTM and CDR2 ANQGSEA. The germline V and J ends were trimmed by 3 bases and 1 base, with 12 bases remaining between them.

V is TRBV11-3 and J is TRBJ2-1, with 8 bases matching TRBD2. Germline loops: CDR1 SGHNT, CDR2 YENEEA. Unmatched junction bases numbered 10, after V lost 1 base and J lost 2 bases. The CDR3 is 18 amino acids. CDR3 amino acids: CASSLGVAGLGTYNEQFF. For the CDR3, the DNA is TGTGCCAGCAGCTTAGGGGTAGCGGGACTGGGCACCTACAATGAGCAGTTCTTC. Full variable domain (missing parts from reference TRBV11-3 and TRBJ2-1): EAGVVQSPRYKIIEKKQPVAFWCNPISGHNTLYWYLQNLGQGPELLIRYENEEAVDDSQLPKDRFSAERLKGVDSTLKIQPAELGDSAVYLCASSLGVAGLGTYNEQFFGPGTRLTVL.

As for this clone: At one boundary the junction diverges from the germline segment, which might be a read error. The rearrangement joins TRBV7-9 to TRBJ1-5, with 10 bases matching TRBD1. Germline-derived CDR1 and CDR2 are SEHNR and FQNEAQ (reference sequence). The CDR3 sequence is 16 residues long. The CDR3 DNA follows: TGTTCCAGCAGCATTGGACAGGGGGGGAGCAATCAGCCCCAGCATTTT. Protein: CSSSIGQGGSNQPQHF.

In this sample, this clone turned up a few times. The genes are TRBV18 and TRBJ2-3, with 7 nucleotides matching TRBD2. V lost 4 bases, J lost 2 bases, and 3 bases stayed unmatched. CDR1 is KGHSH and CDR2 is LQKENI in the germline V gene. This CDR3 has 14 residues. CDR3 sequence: CASSRDYTTDTQYF. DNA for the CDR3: TGTGCCAGCTCACGGGACTACACCACAGATACGCAGTATTTT.

The CDR3, as DNA: TGTGCCAGCAGCTCCGGGACAGGGGTCTACACTGAAGCTTTCTTT. This encodes CASSSGTGVYTEAFF. The chain couples TRBV6-5 to TRBJ1-1, with 10 bases aligning to TRBD1. With 6 bases clipped from V and 3 bases from J, the junction kept 7 bases outside the gene matches. CDR3 length: 15 residues. Germline V lookup: CDR1 MNHEY, CDR2 SVGAGI.

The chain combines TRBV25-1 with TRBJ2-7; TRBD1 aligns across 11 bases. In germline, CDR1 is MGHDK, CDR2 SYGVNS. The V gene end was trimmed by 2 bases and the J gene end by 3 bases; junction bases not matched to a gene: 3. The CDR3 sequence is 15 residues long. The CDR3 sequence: CASSEPGTGGYEQYF. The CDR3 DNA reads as TGTGCCAGCAGTGAACCCGGGACAGGGGGCTACGAGCAGTACTTC.

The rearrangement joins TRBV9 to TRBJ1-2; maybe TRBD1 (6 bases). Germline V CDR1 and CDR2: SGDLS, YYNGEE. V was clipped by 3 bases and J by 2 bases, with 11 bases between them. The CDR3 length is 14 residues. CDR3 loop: CASSARTANYGYTF. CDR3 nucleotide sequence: TGTGCCAGCAGCGCGCGGACAGCCAACTATGGCTACACCTTC.

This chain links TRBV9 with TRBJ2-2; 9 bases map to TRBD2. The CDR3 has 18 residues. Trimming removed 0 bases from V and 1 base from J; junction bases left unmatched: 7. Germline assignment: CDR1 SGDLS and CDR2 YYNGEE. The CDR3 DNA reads TGTGCCAGCAGCGTAGTGTCAGCGGGGGGCGTGAACACCGGGGAGCTGTTTTTT. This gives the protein CASSVVSAGGVNTGELFF.

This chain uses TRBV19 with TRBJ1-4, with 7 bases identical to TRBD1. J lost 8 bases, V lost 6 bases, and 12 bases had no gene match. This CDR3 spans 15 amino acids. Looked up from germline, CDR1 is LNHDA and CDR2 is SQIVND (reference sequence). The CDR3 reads CASSIQGTTGEKLFF. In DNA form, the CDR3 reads TGTGCCAGTAGCATACAGGGGACTACGGGGGAAAAACTGTTTTTT.

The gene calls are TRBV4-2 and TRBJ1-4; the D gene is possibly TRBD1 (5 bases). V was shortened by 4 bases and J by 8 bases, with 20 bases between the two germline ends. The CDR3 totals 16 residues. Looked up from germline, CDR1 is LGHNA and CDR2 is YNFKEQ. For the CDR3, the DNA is TGTGCCAGCAGCCTCCAGCGGGACCCCGATGTCGAAAAACTGTTTTTT. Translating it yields CASSLQRDPDVEKLFF.

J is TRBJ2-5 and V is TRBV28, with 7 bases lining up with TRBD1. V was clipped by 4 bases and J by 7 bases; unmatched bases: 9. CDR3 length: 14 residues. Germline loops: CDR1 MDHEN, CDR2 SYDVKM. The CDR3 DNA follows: TGTGCCAGCAGTTCCCAGGCGCAGGGGGTGACCCAGTACTTC. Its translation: CASSSQAQGVTQYF.

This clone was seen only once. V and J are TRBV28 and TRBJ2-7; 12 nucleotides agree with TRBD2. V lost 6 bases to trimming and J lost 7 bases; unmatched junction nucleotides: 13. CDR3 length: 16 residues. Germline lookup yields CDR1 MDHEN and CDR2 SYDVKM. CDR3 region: CASSNPSGRALSEQYF. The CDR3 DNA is TGTGCCAGCAGCAACCCTAGCGGGAGGGCCTTGAGTGAGCAGTACTTC.

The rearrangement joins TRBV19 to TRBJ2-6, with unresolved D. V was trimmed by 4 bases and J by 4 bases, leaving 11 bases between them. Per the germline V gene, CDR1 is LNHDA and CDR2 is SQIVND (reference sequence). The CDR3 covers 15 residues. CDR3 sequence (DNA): TGTGCCAGTAGTAGCCGGGTATCCGGGGCCAACGTCCTGACTTTC. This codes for CASSSRVSGANVLTF.

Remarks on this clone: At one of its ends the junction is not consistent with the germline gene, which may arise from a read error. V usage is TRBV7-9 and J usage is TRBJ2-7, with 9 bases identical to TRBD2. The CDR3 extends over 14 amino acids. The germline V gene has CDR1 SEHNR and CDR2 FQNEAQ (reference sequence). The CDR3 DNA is TGTTCCAGCAGCTTAAAGCGGGAGGTGAGCGAGCAGTACTTC. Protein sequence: CSSSLKREVSEQYF.

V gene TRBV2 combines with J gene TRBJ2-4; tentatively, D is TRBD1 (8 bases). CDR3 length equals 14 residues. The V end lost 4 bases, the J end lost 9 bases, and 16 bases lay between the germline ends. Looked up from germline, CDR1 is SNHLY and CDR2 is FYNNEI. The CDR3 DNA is TGTGCCAGCAGTGCAAACACAGGGGGGGGCATTCAGTACTTC. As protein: CASSANTGGGIQYF.

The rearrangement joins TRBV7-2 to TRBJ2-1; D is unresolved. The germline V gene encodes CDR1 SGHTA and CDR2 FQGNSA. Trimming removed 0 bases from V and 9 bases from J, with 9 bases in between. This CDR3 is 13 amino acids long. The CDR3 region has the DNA TGTGCCAGCAGCTTAGCAGTTGCCAGTGAGCAGTTCTTC. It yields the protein CASSLAVASEQFF.

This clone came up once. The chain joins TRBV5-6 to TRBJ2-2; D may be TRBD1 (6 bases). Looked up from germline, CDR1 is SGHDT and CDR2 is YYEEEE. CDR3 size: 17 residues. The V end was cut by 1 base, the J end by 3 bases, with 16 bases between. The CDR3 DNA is TGTGCCAGCAGCTTGACTACCGGGACACTTCACACCGGGGAGCTGTTTTTT. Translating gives CASSLTTGTLHTGELFF.

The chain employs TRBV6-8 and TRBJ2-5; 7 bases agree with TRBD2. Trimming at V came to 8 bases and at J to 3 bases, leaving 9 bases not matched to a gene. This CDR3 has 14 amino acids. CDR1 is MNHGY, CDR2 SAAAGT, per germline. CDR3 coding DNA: TGTGCCAGCCCGAACGGAACTAGCGAAGAGACCCAGTACTTC. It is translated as CASPNGTSEETQYF.